The clone carrying this T cell receptor (beta chain) was counted at least ten times. Its target is not known. This CDR3 is 17 amino acids long. Germline V gene sequence: CDR1 SGHTA, CDR2 FQGNSA. Germline trimming cut 2 bases from V and 3 bases from J; bases unmatched to any gene: 8. TCR beta libraries were made by quantitative 5'-RACE with molecular barcodes. TCRdb itself ran the 5' RACE reads through MiXCR, one entry per CDR3 protein. Here the sample spans 450,000 to 550,000 distinct CDR3 sequences, roughly 5.3% being singletons. The data were taken from a study of CD8 T cells in ankylosing spondylitis. Study conclusions and caveats: Characteristic of ankylosing spondylitis blood, it appeared, was a TCR beta motif comprising about eight highly homologous variants. Certain motif variants had earlier been reported in reactive arthritis synovial fluid and blood.

The sample consisted of blood, either unsorted or a sorted T cell fraction (not recorded which). The chain recombines TRBV7-2 with TRBJ2-3; 10 bases agree with TRBD2. The sequence was obtained from a male donor with ankylosing spondylitis. The CDR3 DNA reads TGTGCCAGCAGCTTATACCCTAGCGGGAGTATGACAGATACGCAGTATTTT. Encoded protein: CASSLYPSGSMTDTQYF.